This T cell receptor beta chain was documented in a study of CD8+CD57+ T cells in acquired aplastic anemia. Across the study: Each DNA sample taken from sorted CD4+ and CD8+ cells came to 3 to 3.5 ug on average. Mean read depth for CD4+ cells from healthy donors was around 11 million.

Findings and limits, study-wide: The same twenty-nine CD8+ CDR3 sequences occurred in patients and in controls.

CDR3 and TCR beta VDJ profiling relied on a genomic DNA template. TCRdb analysed the reads with MiXCR anew, one entry per CDR3 protein. The repertoire holds more than 150,000 distinct CDR3 sequences, with about half as singletons. For this clonotype: Its antigen is not known.

Trimming cost V 2 bases and J 2 bases, with 16 bases left between them. This CDR3 has 15 residues. The germline gives CDR1 SQVTM, CDR2 ANQGSEA. This chain uses TRBV29-1 with TRBJ2-7, with D unresolved. This receptor was identified in a human donor in good health. What was sequenced was sorted CD4+, CD8+, or CD8+CD57+ T cells (not recorded which) from PBMCs. The CDR3 here is CSVERPDDNAYEQYF. The DNA for the CDR3 is TGCAGCGTTGAACGCCCAGACGATAACGCCTACGAGCAGTACTTC.